The 32 T cell receptor beta chains reported below all come from one sample, sequenced in a study of OX40 agonist ivuxolimab in advanced cancers. Method: immunoSEQ multiplex PCR; TCRdb's copy keeps in-frame clones and lacks some. The top ten hold around 12% of the sample, which has 25,000 to 35,000 clones, about four fifths seen once. Source: CD4+ or CD8+ T cells sorted from blood, taken in a trial of the OX40 agonist ivuxolimab. The receptor source for this set is an adult with an advanced solid tumor such as melanoma, head and neck, liver or kidney cancer.

The rearrangement links TRBV9 to TRBJ2-2; 7 bases are shared with TRBD2. The CDR3 spans 16 residues. Per the germline V gene, CDR1 is SGDLS and CDR2 is YYNGEE. The V segment lost 0 bases and the J segment 6 bases; nucleotides outside the gene matches: 8. The CDR3 region is CASSVAVMGGAGELFF. CDR3 DNA: TGTGCCAGCAGCGTAGCGGTGATGGGAGGGGCCGGGGAGCTGTTTTTT.

This clone came up a few times. The V gene is TRBV4-2, the J gene TRBJ1-5; D unclear. Trimming took off 1 base at V and 1 base at J, with 8 bases between the two ends. The CDR3 loop spans 15 amino acids. CDR1 is LGHNA, CDR2 YNFKEQ, per germline. This chain's CDR3 is CASSQVRESNQPQHF. The CDR3 DNA reads TGTGCCAGCAGCCAAGTGAGGGAGAGCAATCAGCCCCAGCATTTT.

V is TRBV5-1 and J is TRBJ2-7; perhaps TRBD2 as D (5 bases). CDR1 and CDR2 (germline): SGHRS, YFSETQ. V was clipped by 4 bases and J by 0 bases, with 8 bases between them. The CDR3 is 13 amino acids. The CDR3 sequence: CASSIGVSYEQYF. CDR3 coding DNA: TGCGCCAGCAGCATCGGGGTCTCCTACGAGCAGTACTTC.

This sequence joins TRBV5-4 and TRBJ1-1; D is uncertain. The CDR3 has 13 residues. Germline CDR1 is SGHNT and CDR2 is YYREEE (reference sequence). Trimming left V 3 bases short and J 0 bases short, with 6 bases between. The CDR3 DNA follows: TGTGCCAGCAGCTGGTCCATGAACACTGAAGCTTTCTTT. Translating it yields CASSWSMNTEAFF.

This chain uses TRBV27 with TRBJ2-2; a possible D gene is TRBD2 (6 bases). With 5 bases removed from V and 6 bases from J, the gap between germline ends came to 16 bases. The CDR3 length is 15 residues. Germline CDR1 is MNHEY and CDR2 is SMNVEV (reference sequence). As DNA, the CDR3 is TGTGCCAGCAGTCCTGGGACTTTTTTGTCCGGGGAGCTGTTTTTT. It translates to CASSPGTFLSGELFF.

This chain connects TRBV2 to TRBJ1-4, with 9 bases lining up with TRBD1. After removal of 6 bases from V and 7 bases from J, the junction contained 9 bases not matched to a gene. This CDR3 comprises 15 residues. The germline CDR1 and CDR2 sequences are SNHLY and FYNNEI. The CDR3 here is CASRTGGSSTEKLFF. The CDR3 bases are TGTGCCAGCAGGACAGGGGGATCCTCCACTGAAAAACTGTTTTTT.

The chain employs TRBV30 and TRBJ1-2; 8 bases are shared with TRBD1. This CDR3 has 15 amino acids. Trimming removed 4 bases from V and 4 bases from J; junction bases left unmatched: 11. Germline CDR1 reads GTSNPN; CDR2 reads SVGIG (reference sequence). Here the CDR3 reads CAWKGGVTGGYGYTF. CDR3 bases: TGTGCCTGGAAAGGTGGGGTCACAGGGGGCTATGGCTACACCTTC.

CDR3 region: CASSVGRGNGYTF. DNA for the CDR3: TGTGCCAGCAGCGTAGGAAGGGGGAATGGCTACACCTTC. The gene calls are TRBV9 and TRBJ1-2; tentatively, D is TRBD1 (6 bases). CDR3 size: 13 residues. The germline CDR1 and CDR2 sequences are SGDLS and YYNGEE. Trimming took off 0 bases at V and 6 bases at J, with 9 bases between the two ends.

This chain links TRBV7-8 with TRBJ1-2, with TRBD1 as a possible D gene (5 bases). The CDR3 sequence is 13 residues long. V was pared by 4 bases and J by 6 bases, with 12 bases between. Per the germline V gene, CDR1 is SGHVS and CDR2 is FQNEAQ. The CDR3 DNA follows: TGTGCCAGCAGCTACGACAGCACGGATGGCTACACCTTC. Translated: CASSYDSTDGYTF.

This chain connects TRBV6-1 to TRBJ1-4, with D uncertain. The CDR3 length is 15 residues. Germline values: CDR1 MNHNS, CDR2 SASEGT. The V gene lost 2 bases and the J gene lost 8 bases, with 15 bases spanning the gap. The CDR3 sequence: CASSESPIPSEKLFF. CDR3 sequence (DNA): TGTGCCAGCAGTGAAAGTCCCATCCCGAGCGAAAAACTGTTTTTT.

The V and J genes are TRBV18 and TRBJ2-7; 10 bases align to TRBD2. The CDR3 is 14 amino acids. Germline CDR1 is KGHSH and CDR2 is LQKENI. Trimming removed 3 bases from V and 1 base from J; junction bases left unmatched: 0. CDR3 coding DNA: TGTGCCAGCTCACCTAGCGGGGGGTCCTACGAGCAGTACTTC. The encoded protein is CASSPSGGSYEQYF.

The chain carries TRBV29-1 and TRBJ2-7, with D perhaps TRBD1 (6 bases). Germline CDR1 and CDR2: SQVTM and ANQGSEA. This CDR3 is built from 12 residues. V lost 6 bases, J lost 4 bases, and 13 bases lay in between. The DNA for the CDR3 is TGCAGCGTGGAACTGGACAGATACGAGCAGTACTTC. Translated: CSVELDRYEQYF.

This chain uses TRBV14 with TRBJ1-2, with D uncertain. This CDR3 is 13 amino acids long. Trimming removed 1 base from V and 4 bases from J, with 7 bases in between. Germline values: CDR1 SGHDN, CDR2 FVKESK. The CDR3 loop reads CASSQVNGYGYTF. The CDR3 bases are TGTGCCAGCAGCCAAGTCAACGGCTATGGCTACACCTTC. Together with reference TRBV14 and TRBJ1-2, the CDR3 gives the full variable domain: EAGVTQFPSHSVIEKGQTVTLRCDPISGHDNLYWYRRVMGKEIKFLLHFVKESKQDESGMPNNRFLAERTGGTYSTLKVQPAELEDSGVYFCASSQVNGYGYTFGSGTRLTVV.

In its sample, this clone was seen a few times. The rearrangement joins TRBV7-9 to TRBJ2-1; 7 bases line up with TRBD2. Germline trimming cut 4 bases from V and 8 bases from J; bases unmatched to any gene: 2. The CDR3 length is 12 residues. Germline assignment: CDR1 SEHNR and CDR2 FQNEAQ (reference sequence). CDR3 residues: CASSSGRDEQFF. CDR3 DNA: TGTGCCAGCAGCTCTGGGAGGGATGAGCAGTTCTTC.

The rearrangement uses TRBV5-1 and TRBJ2-7; tentatively, D is TRBD1 or TRBD2 (6 bases each). V was clipped by 0 bases and J by 3 bases, with 13 bases between them. Germline CDR1 is SGHRS and CDR2 is YFSETQ. This CDR3 is 15 amino acids long. This chain's CDR3 is CASSLAGGLHYEQYF. CDR3 in DNA: TGCGCCAGCAGCTTGGCCGGGGGCCTCCACTACGAGCAGTACTTC. The entire variable domain, with the rest obtained from reference TRBV5-1 and TRBJ2-7, is as follows: KAGVTQTPRYLIKTRGQQVTLSCSPISGHRSVSWYQQTPGQGLQFLFEYFSETQRNKGNFPGRFSGRQFSNSRSEMNVSTLELGDSALYLCASSLAGGLHYEQYFGPGTRLTVT.

The rearrangement links TRBV28 to TRBJ1-5, with D hard to call. Between the trimmed V and J ends, which lost 7 bases and 0 bases, there was a span of 10 bases. Germline values: CDR1 MDHEN, CDR2 SYDVKM. The CDR3 runs 14 residues. DNA of the CDR3: TGTGCCAGCACGACCCACGATAGCAATCAGCCCCAGCATTTT. It codes for CASTTHDSNQPQHF.

This chain joins TRBV5-1 and TRBJ2-5; D gene unclear. The V end lost 4 bases, the J end lost 7 bases, and 11 bases lay between the germline ends. The length of the CDR3 is 12 residues. Germline lookup yields CDR1 SGHRS and CDR2 YFSETQ. DNA for the CDR3: TGCGCCAGCAGCGCTAATGTGGTGACCCAGTACTTC. Amino acid sequence: CASSANVVTQYF. The whole variable domain, filled in from reference TRBV5-1 and TRBJ2-5, reads KAGVTQTPRYLIKTRGQQVTLSCSPISGHRSVSWYQQTPGQGLQFLFEYFSETQRNKGNFPGRFSGRQFSNSRSEMNVSTLELGDSALYLCASSANVVTQYFGPGTRLLVL.

CDR3 nucleotides: TGTGCCAGCAGTGGAAGGCTAGCGCTAGGGGAGCAGTACTTC. As protein: CASSGRLALGEQYF. The genes are TRBV28 and TRBJ2-7; D perhaps matches TRBD2 (6 bases). The CDR3 has 14 amino acids. CDR1 and CDR2 (germline): MDHEN, SYDVKM. Trimming took 5 bases from V and 7 from J, leaving 18 bases between them.

The chain recombines TRBV5-5 with TRBJ2-7, with TRBD1 as a possible D gene (6 bases). The CDR3 runs to 14 residues. The germline gives CDR1 SGHKS, CDR2 YYEKEE (reference sequence). V was trimmed by 7 bases and J by 3 bases, leaving 17 bases between them. The DNA of the CDR3 is TGTGCCAGCCGGTGGACAGAGACCCTCTACGAGCAGTACTTC. Translated: CASRWTETLYEQYF. Full variable domain (outside the CDR3, taken from reference TRBV5-5 and TRBJ2-7): DAGVTQSPTHLIKTRGQQVTLRCSPISGHKSVSWYQQVLGQGPQFIFQYYEKEERGRGNFPDRFSARQFPNYSSELNVNALLLGDSALYLCASRWTETLYEQYFGPGTRLTVT.

V is TRBV30 and J is TRBJ2-6; D tentatively reads TRBD1 or TRBD2 (5 bases each). CDR1 is GTSNPN, CDR2 SVGIG, per germline (reference sequence). The CDR3 is 18 amino acids. Trimming shortened V by 3 bases and J by 9 bases, and 27 bases separated the two germline ends. The CDR3 nucleotides read TGTGCCTGGAGACCCGGGGACCTAAGGGTTTGGGTTGACAACGTCCTGACTTTC. This gives the protein CAWRPGDLRVWVDNVLTF.

The genes are TRBV5-6 and TRBJ1-6; D might be TRBD1 (5 bases). V was shortened by 4 bases and J by 0 bases, with 14 bases between the two germline ends. Germline CDR1 reads SGHDT; CDR2 reads YYEEEE. The CDR3 loop spans 17 amino acids. Here the CDR3 DNA reads TGTGCCAGCAGCCCGGGGACGGGCAGCTCCTATAATTCACCCCTCCACTTT. The encoded protein is CASSPGTGSSYNSPLHF.

The chain recombines TRBV25-1 with TRBJ2-5; D remains unclear. The ends were cut back, 5 bases at V and 4 bases at J, with 11 bases in the middle. Germline V gives CDR1 MGHDK, CDR2 SYGVNS. This CDR3 contains 13 residues. The CDR3 bases are TGTGCCAGCAGTTCACCCCCAGGAGAGACCCAGTACTTC. It specifies CASSSPPGETQYF.

CDR3 sequence reads: CASSFPSSTDTQYF. In DNA, the CDR3 is TGTGCCAGCAGTTTCCCATCAAGCACAGATACGCAGTATTTT. This chain joins TRBV28 and TRBJ2-3; D is undetermined. CDR1 is MDHEN and CDR2 is SYDVKM in the germline V gene. The CDR3 consists of 14 residues. Deletions cut 3 bases from V and 0 bases from J, with 7 bases between.

This clone showed up just once. This chain links TRBV9 with TRBJ2-7, with TRBD1 matching over 10 bases. Germline lookup yields CDR1 SGDLS and CDR2 YYNGEE. There are 16 residues in the CDR3. Unmatched junction bases numbered 10, after V lost 2 bases and J lost 5 bases. In DNA, the CDR3 is TGTGCCAGCAGCGTGAACACCGGGACAGGGGACGACGAGCAGTACTTC. Translation gives CASSVNTGTGDDEQYF.

The chain uses TRBV27 and TRBJ2-7, with a weak D call TRBD1 (6 bases). Trimming pared 4 bases from V and 2 bases from J, leaving 15 bases between. The germline gives CDR1 MNHEY, CDR2 SMNVEV (reference sequence). The CDR3 is 15 residues long. CDR3 loop: CASSSDRDITYEQYF. CDR3 sequence (DNA): TGTGCCAGCAGTTCAGACCGGGACATCACCTACGAGCAGTACTTC.

The chain recombines TRBV15 with TRBJ2-4; D is unresolved. The CDR3 totals 16 residues. V gave up 5 bases and J gave up 0 bases, with 14 bases separating them. Looked up from germline, CDR1 is LNHNV and CDR2 is YYDKDF (reference sequence). The DNA of the CDR3 is TGTGCCACCAGCTCCCGGTCGGCCATAGCCAAAAACATTCAGTACTTC. Its protein product is CATSSRSAIAKNIQYF.

This clone is categorized as large. The chain recombines TRBV7-9 with TRBJ2-7, with D possibly matching TRBD2 (5 bases). The CDR3 is 13 amino acids. V dropped 6 bases and J dropped 0 bases, with 9 bases sitting between them. Germline assignment: CDR1 SEHNR and CDR2 FQNEAQ (reference sequence). This CDR3 reads CASRDSYSYEQYF. As DNA, the CDR3 is TGTGCCAGCAGGGACTCGTACTCCTACGAGCAGTACTTC.

The genes are TRBV27 and TRBJ1-1; D not certain. The germline V and J ends were trimmed by 6 bases and 0 bases, with 8 bases remaining between them. Germline lookup yields CDR1 MNHEY and CDR2 SMNVEV (reference sequence). This CDR3 region has 13 residues. CDR3 nucleotides: TGTGCCAGCAGGCGGTCGATGAACACTGAAGCTTTCTTT. It codes for CASRRSMNTEAFF.

DNA for the CDR3: TGTGCCTGGACAGGGTCCGTGCTCTCTGGGGCCAACGTCCTGACTTTC. It codes for CAWTGSVLSGANVLTF. The chain has TRBV30 and TRBJ2-6; tentatively, D is TRBD1 (5 bases). The germline V gene encodes CDR1 GTSNPN and CDR2 SVGIG (reference sequence). Trimming took off 4 bases at V and 0 bases at J, with 13 bases between the two ends. This CDR3 spans 16 amino acids. The full variable domain, rest sourced from reference TRBV30 and TRBJ2-6, is SQTIHQWPATLVQPVGSPLSLECTVEGTSNPNLYWYRQAAGRGLQLLFYSVGIGQISSEVPQNLSASRPQDRQFILSSKKLLLSDSGFYLCAWTGSVLSGANVLTFGAGSRLTVL.

The chain employs TRBV13 and TRBJ2-7, with D maybe TRBD1 (6 bases). V shed 0 bases and J shed 2 bases, with 17 bases lying between them. The CDR3 spans 17 residues. Germline CDR1 is PRHDT and CDR2 is FYEKMQ (reference sequence). The CDR3 bases are TGTGCCAGCAGCTTAGGCCTAGGGACACGCCTAACCTACGAGCAGTACTTC. Protein sequence: CASSLGLGTRLTYEQYF.

This clone is medium-sized within its sample. V is TRBV18 and J is TRBJ2-7; 11 bases fit TRBD2. Trimming at V came to 6 bases and at J to 1 base, leaving 5 bases not matched to a gene. Germline V gives CDR1 KGHSH, CDR2 LQKENI. The length of the CDR3 is 15 residues. The CDR3 is CASSQGLAGSYEQYF. CDR3 sequence (DNA): TGTGCCAGCTCCCAAGGACTAGCGGGTTCCTACGAGCAGTACTTC. Based on the CDR3 plus reference TRBV18 and TRBJ2-7, the full variable domain is NAGVMQNPRHLVRRRGQEARLRCSPMKGHSHVYWYRQLPEEGLKFMVYLQKENIIDESGMPKERFSAEFPKEGPSILRIQQVVRGDSAAYFCASSQGLAGSYEQYFGPGTRLTVT.

The chain carries TRBV30 and TRBJ2-3; 8 nucleotides align to TRBD1. V shed 0 bases, J shed 6 bases, and the junction held 11 bases outside the gene matches. Germline CDR1 is GTSNPN and CDR2 is SVGIG (reference sequence). CDR3 length equals 16 residues. CDR3 DNA: TGTGCCTGGAGTGTACAGGAAGGGACAGGAGGTGATACGCAGTATTTT. It codes for CAWSVQEGTGGDTQYF. The full variable domain, its missing parts supplied by reference TRBV30 and TRBJ2-3, is SQTIHQWPATLVQPVGSPLSLECTVEGTSNPNLYWYRQAAGRGLQLLFYSVGIGQISSEVPQNLSASRPQDRQFILSSKKLLLSDSGFYLCAWSVQEGTGGDTQYFGPGTRLTVL.